The next 8 T cell receptor beta chains were all read from a single sample in a study of T cell responses to AZD1222 COVID-19 vaccine. TCRdb keeps only in-frame clones here, not all; method: immunoSEQ multiplex PCR. Of about 130,000 clones listed, less than 95% are singletons. Specimen: peripheral blood, collected on day 0 of MenACWY control vaccination. The receptors were gathered from an adult in good health.

The V call is TRBV28, the J call TRBJ2-1; D remains unclear. CDR1 and CDR2 (germline): MDHEN, SYDVKM. V lost 3 bases, J lost 7 bases, and 13 bases lay in between. The CDR3 consists of 14 residues. CDR3 in amino acids: CASSLDPDPNEQFF. Here the CDR3 DNA reads TGTGCCAGCAGTTTGGACCCCGATCCGAATGAGCAGTTCTTC.

V and J are TRBV2 and TRBJ2-7, with D possibly matching TRBD2 (7 bases). Trimming took 4 bases from V and 1 from J, leaving 17 bases between them. Per germline, CDR1 SNHLY and CDR2 FYNNEI. The CDR3 has 16 amino acids. CDR3 in amino acids: CASSGRWGGQSYEQYF. CDR3 nucleotide sequence: TGTGCCAGCAGTGGCAGGTGGGGGGGACAATCCTACGAGCAGTACTTC. The full variable domain, in which reference TRBV2 and TRBJ2-7 provide the parts outside the CDR3, is EPEVTQTPSHQVTQMGQEVILRCVPISNHLYFYWYRQILGQKVEFLVSFYNNEISEKSEIFDDQFSVERPDGSNFTLKIRSTKLEDSAMYFCASSGRWGGQSYEQYFGPGTRLTVT.

This clone was observed a single time. This chain connects TRBV7-2 to TRBJ2-3, with TRBD1 matching 7 bases. This CDR3 contains 15 residues. The germline gives CDR1 SGHTA, CDR2 FQGNSA. V was pared by 4 bases and J by 2 bases, with 6 bases of the junction left unmatched. The DNA for the CDR3 is TGTGCCAGCAGCTCCGGGACAGCCCACACAGATACGCAGTATTTT. This codes for CASSSGTAHTDTQYF.

This CDR3 is CASSFRGADGYTF. For the CDR3, the DNA is TGCGCCAGCAGCTTCAGGGGAGCGGATGGCTACACCTTC. The genes are TRBV5-1 and TRBJ1-2, with a tentative D call TRBD1 (6 bases). CDR1 and CDR2 from the germline V gene are SGHRS and YFSETQ. The CDR3 consists of 13 residues. V was cut by 2 bases and J by 6 bases, with 11 bases left in between.

The V and J genes are TRBV27 and TRBJ2-1, with TRBD1 matching 9 bases. The ends lost 1 base at V and 4 bases at J; junction bases unmatched: 17. Per germline, CDR1 MNHEY and CDR2 SMNVEV (reference sequence). The CDR3 runs to 20 residues. For the CDR3, the DNA is TGTGCCAGCAGTTTATTCTTCTGGACAGGGGAGAGGGTTTCTTACAATGAGCAGTTCTTC. Translation gives CASSLFFWTGERVSYNEQFF.

The V gene is TRBV12-1, the J gene TRBJ1-2. TRBV12-1 is an annotated pseudogene. The CDR3 is 13 residues long. CDR3 DNA sequence: TGTGCCAGCGATCCTGTGGGGGGTCTTGGCTACACCTTC. Residues: CASDPVGGLGYTF.

This chain links TRBV2 with TRBJ2-5; D is tentatively TRBD1 or TRBD2 (6 bases each). Germline CDR1 is SNHLY and CDR2 is FYNNEI. V lost 4 bases to trimming and J lost 2 bases, with 14 bases between them. There are 15 residues in the CDR3. CDR3 in amino acids: CASSGRGRQQETQYF. Written as DNA, the CDR3 is TGTGCCAGCAGTGGACGGGGGCGGCAACAAGAGACCCAGTACTTC.

The chain has TRBV12-3 or TRBV12-4 and TRBJ2-1; no clear D gene. Trimming took off 6 bases at V and 6 bases at J, with 12 bases between the two ends. This CDR3 is 13 amino acids long. The CDR3 reads CASSLEGPNEQFF. The CDR3 DNA reads as TGTGCCAGCAGCCTCGAAGGCCCCAATGAGCAGTTCTTC.